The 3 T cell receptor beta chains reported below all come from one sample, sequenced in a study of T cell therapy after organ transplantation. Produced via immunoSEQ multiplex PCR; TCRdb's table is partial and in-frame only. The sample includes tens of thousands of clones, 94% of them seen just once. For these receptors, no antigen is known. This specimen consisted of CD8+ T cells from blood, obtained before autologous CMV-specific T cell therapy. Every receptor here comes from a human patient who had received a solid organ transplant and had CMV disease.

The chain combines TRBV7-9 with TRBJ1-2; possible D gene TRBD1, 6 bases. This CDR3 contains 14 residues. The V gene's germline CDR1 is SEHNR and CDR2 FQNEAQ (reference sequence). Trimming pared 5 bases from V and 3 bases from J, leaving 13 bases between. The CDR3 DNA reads TGTGCCAGCAGCCCTGGGGGGGGCGACTATGGCTACACCTTC. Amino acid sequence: CASSPGGGDYGYTF.

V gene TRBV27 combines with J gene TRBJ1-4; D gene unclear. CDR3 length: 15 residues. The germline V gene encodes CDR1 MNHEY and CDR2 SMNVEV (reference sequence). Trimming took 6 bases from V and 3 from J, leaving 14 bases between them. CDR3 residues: CASSLEGAPNEKLFF. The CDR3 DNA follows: TGTGCCAGCAGCCTGGAGGGTGCCCCTAATGAAAAACTGTTTTTT.

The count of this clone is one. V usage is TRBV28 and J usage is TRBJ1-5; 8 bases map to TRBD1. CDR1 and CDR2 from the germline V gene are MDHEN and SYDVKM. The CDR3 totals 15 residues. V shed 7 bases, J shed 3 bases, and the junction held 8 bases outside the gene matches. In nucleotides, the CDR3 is TGTGCCAGCACAAGGACAGGGTCCTTCAATCAGCCCCAGCATTTT. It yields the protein CASTRTGSFNQPQHF. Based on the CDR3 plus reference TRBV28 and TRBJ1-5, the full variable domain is DVKVTQSSRYLVKRTGEKVFLECVQDMDHENMFWYRQDPGLGLRLIYFSYDVKMKEKGDIPEGYSVSREKKERFSLILESASTNQTSMYLCASTRTGSFNQPQHFGDGTRLSIL.